A selection of T cell receptor beta chains follows, all from one sample in a study of Graves' ophthalmopathy and Graves' hyperthyroidism. From the multiplex PCR reads, TCRdb called clonotypes with MiXCR, one entry per CDR3 protein. The data hold some 350,000 distinct CDR3 sequences, with roughly a sixth observed a single time. Sequencing used peripheral blood. Receptor source: an adult woman with stable Graves' hyperthyroidism. Both conserved end residues are part of each CDR3. D genes are given only for firm matches. Clone size, where shown, is once, few, many, or a class for clones that have expanded.

clone_size,v_call,j_call,d_call,cdr3_nt,cdr3_aa
-,TRBV6-1,TRBJ2-4,TRBD1,TGTGCCAGCAGAATATCGGGACAGGGGAGCAACATTCAGTACTTC,CASRISGQGSNIQYF
once,TRBV6-5,TRBJ2-5,-,TGTGCCAGCAGTTACCTGTTTGGGGTATGGGAGACCCAGTACTTC,CASSYLFGVWETQYF
few,TRBV24-1,TRBJ2-7,TRBD2,TGTGCCACCAGTGAGTCGACTAGCGGGAATAAGCAGTACTTC,CATSESTSGNKQYF
few,TRBV5-1,TRBJ1-6,TRBD1,TGCGCCAGGGGGGATAGACAGGGGGATTCACCCCTCCACTTT,CARGDRQGDSPLHF
-,TRBV6-2/TRBV6-3,TRBJ1-2,TRBD1,TGTGCCAGCATTAAGGACAGGGGTAACTATGGCTACACCTTC,CASIKDRGNYGYTF
-,TRBV7-2,TRBJ2-7,-,TGTGCCAGCAGCCGTAGAGACAGTACCTACGAGCAGTACTTC,CASSRRDSTYEQYF
-,TRBV9,TRBJ2-3,TRBD2,TGTGCCAGCAGCGTAGTCGGTAGCGGGGGAGATACGCAGTATTTT,CASSVVGSGGDTQYF
few,TRBV29-1,TRBJ1-1,-,TGCAGCGTTGGGACAAAGAACACTGAAGCTTTCTTT,CSVGTKNTEAFF
many,TRBV6-5,TRBJ2-5,TRBD2,TGTGCCAGCAGTTACTCGAGCGGGACGCAAGAGACCCAGTACTTC,CASSYSSGTQETQYF
many,TRBV16,TRBJ2-7,-,TGTGCCAGCAGCCAATGGCGGATAAACTACGAGCAGTACTTC,CASSQWRINYEQYF
many,TRBV7-9,TRBJ2-6,-,TGTGCCAGCAGCGCGTACAGGGCTGGGGCCAACGTCCTGACTTTC,CASSAYRAGANVLTF
-,TRBV6-5,TRBJ2-7,TRBD1,TGTGCCAGCAGTTTCAAGAGGTCGGACAGGACCTCCTACGAGCAGTACTTC,CASSFKRSDRTSYEQYF
-,TRBV20-1,TRBJ2-7,-,TGCAGTGCTAGTTTTCTTACGGACACGACACCAAACTACGAGCAGTACTTC,CSASFLTDTTPNYEQYF
many,TRBV4-3,TRBJ1-6,TRBD1,TGCGCCAGCAGCCGGAACAGGGGGAATTCACCCCTCCACTTT,CASSRNRGNSPLHF
many,TRBV6-1,TRBJ1-5,TRBD1,TGTGCCAGCAGTACGGGACAGGGGAGCAATCAGCCCCAGCATTTT,CASSTGQGSNQPQHF